The T cell receptor (beta chain) under discussion was sequenced for a study of T cell responses to AZD1222 COVID-19 vaccine. With V trimmed by 5 bases and J by 1 base, 10 bases remained unmatched. This CDR3 region has 16 residues. Germline V gene sequence: CDR1 KGHSH, CDR2 LQKENI. This clone was observed a single time. Sequencing used immunoSEQ multiplex PCR; TCRdb keeps in-frame clones, though not all of them. Counted here are about 87,000 clones, nearly 90% occurring once; the ten biggest clones make up 8% to 9.5%. This rearrangement joins TRBV18 to TRBJ1-1; 7 bases fit TRBD1. This clonotype originated in an adult in good health. The sample consisted of peripheral blood, taken on day 0 of AZD1222 vaccination. The DNA of the CDR3 is TGTGCCAGCTCAGCAGGGATCACAGGGGCGAACACTGAAGCTTTCTTT. It translates to CASSAGITGANTEAFF. Full variable domain (missing parts from reference TRBV18 and TRBJ1-1): NAGVMQNPRHLVRRRGQEARLRCSPMKGHSHVYWYRQLPEEGLKFMVYLQKENIIDESGMPKERFSAEFPKEGPSILRIQQVVRGDSAAYFCASSAGITGANTEAFFGQGTRLTVV.